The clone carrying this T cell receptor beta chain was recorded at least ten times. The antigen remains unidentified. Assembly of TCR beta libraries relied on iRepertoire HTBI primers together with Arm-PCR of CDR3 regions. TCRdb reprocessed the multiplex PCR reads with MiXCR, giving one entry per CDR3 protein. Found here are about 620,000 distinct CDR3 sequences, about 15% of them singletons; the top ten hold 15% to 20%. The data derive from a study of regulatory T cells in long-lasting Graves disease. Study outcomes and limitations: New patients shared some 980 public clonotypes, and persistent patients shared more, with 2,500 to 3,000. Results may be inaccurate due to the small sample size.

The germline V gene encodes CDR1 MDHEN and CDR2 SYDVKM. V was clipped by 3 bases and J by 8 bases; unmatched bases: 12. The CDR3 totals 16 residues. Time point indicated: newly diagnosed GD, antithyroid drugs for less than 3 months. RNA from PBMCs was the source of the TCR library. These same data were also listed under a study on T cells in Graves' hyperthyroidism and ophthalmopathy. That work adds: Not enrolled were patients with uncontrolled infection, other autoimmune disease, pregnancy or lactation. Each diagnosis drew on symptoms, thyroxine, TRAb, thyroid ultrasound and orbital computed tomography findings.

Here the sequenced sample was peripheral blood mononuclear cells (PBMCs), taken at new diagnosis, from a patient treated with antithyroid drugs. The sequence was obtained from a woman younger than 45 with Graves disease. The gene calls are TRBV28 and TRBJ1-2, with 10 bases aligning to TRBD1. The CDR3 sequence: CASSFRGWTGGDGYTF. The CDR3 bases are TGTGCCAGCAGTTTTCGGGGATGGACAGGGGGGGACGGCTACACCTTC.